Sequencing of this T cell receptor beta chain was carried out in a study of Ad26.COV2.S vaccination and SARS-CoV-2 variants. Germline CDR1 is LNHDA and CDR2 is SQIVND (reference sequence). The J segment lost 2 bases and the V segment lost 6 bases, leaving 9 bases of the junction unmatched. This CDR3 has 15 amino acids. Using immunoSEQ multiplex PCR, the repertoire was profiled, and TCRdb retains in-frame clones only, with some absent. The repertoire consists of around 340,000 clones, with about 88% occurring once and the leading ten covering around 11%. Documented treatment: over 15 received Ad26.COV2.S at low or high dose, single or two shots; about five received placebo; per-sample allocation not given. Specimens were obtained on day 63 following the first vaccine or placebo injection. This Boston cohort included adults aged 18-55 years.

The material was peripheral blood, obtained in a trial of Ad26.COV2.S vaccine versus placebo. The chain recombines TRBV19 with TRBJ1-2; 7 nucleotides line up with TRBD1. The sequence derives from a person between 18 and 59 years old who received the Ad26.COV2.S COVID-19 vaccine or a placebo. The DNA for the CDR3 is TGTGCCAGTAGGGGAACCGGGACAGCGAACTATGGCTACACCTTC. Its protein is CASRGTGTANYGYTF.